The rows below give T cell receptor beta chains drawn from one sample of a study of vaccination and CD4 T cells after COVID-19. TCRdb passed the PCR reads through MiXCR, listing each CDR3 protein once. The sample lists fewer than 15,000 distinct CDR3 sequences; roughly 28% were seen once. The antigens these receptors bind are not known. Material for sequencing was cultured CD4+ T cells from blood. Receptors were obtained from a human donor with COVID-19. CDR3s include the opening cysteine and the closing phenylalanine or tryptophan. Each record gives: V gene, D gene, clone size, J gene, CDR3 length, CDR3 protein, CDR3 DNA. A D gene is named only where the DNA matches it firmly. For some rows the clone size is stated as once, few or many, or as a class when expanded; others skip it.

v_call: TRBV12-3/TRBV12-4
d_call: -
clone_size: -
j_call: TRBJ2-2
cdr3_length: 14
cdr3_aa: CASKEGADTGELFF
cdr3_nt: TGTGCCAGCAAGGAGGGGGCCGACACCGGGGAGCTGTTTTTT

v_call: TRBV30
d_call: TRBD1
clone_size: few
j_call: TRBJ1-5
cdr3_length: 13
cdr3_aa: CAWKQGLNQPQHF
cdr3_nt: TGTGCCTGGAAACAGGGGTTGAATCAGCCCCAGCATTTT

v_call: TRBV27
d_call: -
clone_size: few
j_call: TRBJ1-4
cdr3_length: 17
cdr3_aa: CASSFRPDHGIHEKLFF
cdr3_nt: TGTGCCAGCAGTTTCCGTCCCGACCACGGGATCCATGAAAAACTGTTTTTT

v_call: TRBV6-1
d_call: -
clone_size: few
j_call: TRBJ2-2
cdr3_length: 14
cdr3_aa: CASNPGTNTGELFF
cdr3_nt: TGTGCCAGCAACCCGGGGACGAACACCGGGGAGCTGTTTTTT

v_call: TRBV11-2
d_call: -
clone_size: -
j_call: TRBJ1-5
cdr3_length: 16
cdr3_aa: CASSLGQWGLNQPQHF
cdr3_nt: TGTGCCAGCAGCTTAGGACAGTGGGGGCTCAATCAGCCCCAGCATTTT

v_call: TRBV6-1
d_call: TRBD1
clone_size: few
j_call: TRBJ1-6
cdr3_length: 15
cdr3_aa: CASSVPGQGNSPLHF
cdr3_nt: TGTGCCAGCAGTGTCCCGGGACAGGGGAATTCACCCCTCCACTTT

v_call: TRBV6-2/TRBV6-3
d_call: -
clone_size: -
j_call: TRBJ1-5
cdr3_length: 13
cdr3_aa: CANTRREDQPQHF
cdr3_nt: TGTGCCAACACAAGGAGGGAAGATCAGCCCCAGCATTTT

v_call: TRBV11-2
d_call: -
clone_size: -
j_call: TRBJ1-4
cdr3_length: 14
cdr3_aa: CASSLVMGNEKLFF
cdr3_nt: TGTGCCAGCAGCTTAGTAATGGGGAACGAAAAACTGTTTTTT

v_call: TRBV7-2
d_call: -
clone_size: once
j_call: TRBJ2-2
cdr3_length: 16
cdr3_aa: CASSLDGLQVNGELFF
cdr3_nt: TGTGCCAGCAGCTTAGACGGTTTGCAGGTGAACGGGGAGCTGTTTTTT

v_call: TRBV11-2
d_call: -
clone_size: -
j_call: TRBJ1-1
cdr3_length: 15
cdr3_aa: CASSLPSGGGTEAFF
cdr3_nt: TGTGCCAGCAGCTTACCTTCCGGGGGTGGAACTGAAGCTTTCTTT

v_call: TRBV7-8
d_call: TRBD1
clone_size: -
j_call: TRBJ2-2
cdr3_length: 17
cdr3_aa: CASSPTRQGAGTGELFF
cdr3_nt: TGTGCCAGCAGCCCTACCCGACAGGGTGCGGGCACCGGGGAGCTGTTTTTT

v_call: TRBV20-1
d_call: -
clone_size: -
j_call: TRBJ1-5
cdr3_length: 14
cdr3_aa: CSASSSAGNQPQHF
cdr3_nt: TGCAGTGCTAGTAGCTCGGCGGGCAATCAGCCCCAGCATTTT

v_call: TRBV4-1
d_call: -
clone_size: -
j_call: TRBJ1-1
cdr3_length: 16
cdr3_aa: CASSQDWGEWTGEAFF
cdr3_nt: TGCGCCAGCAGCCAAGATTGGGGGGAGTGGACCGGCGAAGCTTTCTTT

v_call: TRBV5-6
d_call: -
clone_size: few
j_call: TRBJ1-1
cdr3_length: 14
cdr3_aa: CASSLYVLGTEAFF
cdr3_nt: TGTGCCAGCAGCTTGTATGTTCTAGGGACTGAAGCTTTCTTT

v_call: TRBV19
d_call: TRBD2
clone_size: few
j_call: TRBJ2-2
cdr3_length: 15
cdr3_aa: CASNMGVLAGGELFF
cdr3_nt: TGTGCCAGTAACATGGGAGTCCTAGCGGGCGGGGAGCTGTTTTTT

v_call: TRBV20-1
d_call: -
clone_size: few
j_call: TRBJ1-6
cdr3_length: 14
cdr3_aa: CSASGQGNNSPLHF
cdr3_nt: TGCAGTGCTAGTGGCCAGGGGAATAATTCACCCCTCCACTTT

v_call: TRBV6-5
d_call: -
clone_size: -
j_call: TRBJ2-4
cdr3_length: 12
cdr3_aa: CASSYPQNIQYF
cdr3_nt: TGTGCCAGCAGTTACCCCCAAAACATTCAGTACTTC

v_call: TRBV28
d_call: -
clone_size: -
j_call: TRBJ2-5
cdr3_length: 13
cdr3_aa: CASRRWPQETQYF
cdr3_nt: TGTGCCAGCAGGAGGTGGCCGCAAGAGACCCAGTACTTC

v_call: TRBV6-2/TRBV6-3
d_call: -
clone_size: few
j_call: TRBJ1-5
cdr3_length: 17
cdr3_aa: CASSYISGRNSNQPQHF
cdr3_nt: TGTGCCAGCAGTTACATTTCGGGACGAAATAGCAATCAGCCCCAGCATTTT

v_call: TRBV7-2
d_call: TRBD2
clone_size: -
j_call: TRBJ2-1
cdr3_length: 16
cdr3_aa: CASSLTSGAPYNEQFF
cdr3_nt: TGTGCCAGCAGCTTAACTAGCGGGGCCCCCTACAATGAGCAGTTCTTC

v_call: TRBV27
d_call: TRBD1
clone_size: -
j_call: TRBJ2-7
cdr3_length: 12
cdr3_aa: CASTRNRGEQYF
cdr3_nt: TGTGCCAGCACCCGAAACAGGGGCGAGCAGTACTTC

v_call: TRBV7-2
d_call: -
clone_size: -
j_call: TRBJ2-3
cdr3_length: 16
cdr3_aa: CASSLGAQGRTDTQYF
cdr3_nt: TGTGCCAGCAGCTTAGGGGCCCAGGGGCGCACAGATACGCAGTATTTT

v_call: TRBV28
d_call: TRBD2
clone_size: few
j_call: TRBJ2-2
cdr3_length: 17
cdr3_aa: CASSLGLAGGNTGELFF
cdr3_nt: TGTGCCAGCAGTTTAGGACTAGCGGGGGGCAACACCGGGGAGCTGTTTTTT

v_call: TRBV2
d_call: TRBD2
clone_size: -
j_call: TRBJ2-1
cdr3_length: 17
cdr3_aa: CASSVVAGGPSYNEQFF
cdr3_nt: TGTGCCAGCAGTGTGGTAGCGGGGGGTCCCTCCTACAATGAGCAGTTCTTC

v_call: TRBV12-3/TRBV12-4
d_call: -
clone_size: -
j_call: TRBJ2-7
cdr3_length: 11
cdr3_aa: CASSTLGHQDF
cdr3_nt: TGTGCCAGCAGTACGTTGGGACATCAAGACTTC

v_call: TRBV6-1
d_call: TRBD1
clone_size: -
j_call: TRBJ2-1
cdr3_length: 15
cdr3_aa: CASSRGQGQNNEQFF
cdr3_nt: TGTGCCAGCAGCAGGGGACAGGGCCAAAACAATGAGCAGTTCTTC

v_call: TRBV18
d_call: -
clone_size: once
j_call: TRBJ1-2
cdr3_length: 11
cdr3_aa: CASSESSGYTF
cdr3_nt: TGTGCCAGCTCAGAGTCTTCGGGCTACACCTTC

v_call: TRBV7-7
d_call: -
clone_size: -
j_call: TRBJ2-5
cdr3_length: 14
cdr3_aa: CASSSYGGAETQYF
cdr3_nt: TGTGCTAGCAGCTCCTACGGGGGTGCAGAGACCCAGTACTTC

v_call: TRBV18
d_call: -
clone_size: -
j_call: TRBJ2-1
cdr3_length: 14
cdr3_aa: CASSPKEGFSEQFF
cdr3_nt: TGTGCCAGCTCACCAAAGGAGGGGTTCAGTGAGCAGTTCTTC

v_call: TRBV20-1
d_call: TRBD1
clone_size: medium-sized
j_call: TRBJ1-1
cdr3_length: 17
cdr3_aa: CSANRDSSTRGNTEAFF
cdr3_nt: TGCAGTGCCAACCGGGACAGCTCCACAAGGGGAAACACTGAAGCTTTCTTT

v_call: TRBV19
d_call: -
clone_size: few
j_call: TRBJ1-1
cdr3_length: 16
cdr3_aa: CASSIRSGTVNTEAFF
cdr3_nt: TGTGCCAGTAGTATAAGATCCGGGACGGTGAACACTGAAGCTTTCTTT

v_call: TRBV6-2/TRBV6-3
d_call: TRBD2
clone_size: -
j_call: TRBJ2-5
cdr3_length: 16
cdr3_aa: CASSGLAGRYQETQYF
cdr3_nt: TGTGCCAGCAGTGGCCTAGCGGGGCGCTACCAAGAGACCCAGTACTTC

v_call: TRBV28
d_call: TRBD1
clone_size: -
j_call: TRBJ1-4
cdr3_length: 13
cdr3_aa: CASGAGGREKLFF
cdr3_nt: TGTGCCAGCGGAGCAGGGGGTCGGGAAAAACTGTTTTTT

v_call: TRBV10-1
d_call: -
clone_size: few
j_call: TRBJ2-3
cdr3_length: 13
cdr3_aa: CASSQGITDTQYF
cdr3_nt: TGCGCCAGCAGTCAGGGTATCACAGATACGCAGTATTTT

v_call: TRBV2
d_call: -
clone_size: -
j_call: TRBJ1-3
cdr3_length: 15
cdr3_aa: CASSYRGEPGNTIYF
cdr3_nt: TGTGCCAGCAGTTACAGAGGGGAACCTGGAAACACCATATATTTT

v_call: TRBV19
d_call: -
clone_size: few
j_call: TRBJ2-1
cdr3_length: 14
cdr3_aa: CASSIGTAANEQFF
cdr3_nt: TGTGCCAGTAGTATAGGAACTGCGGCCAATGAGCAGTTCTTC

v_call: TRBV29-1
d_call: TRBD1
clone_size: medium-sized
j_call: TRBJ1-5
cdr3_length: 13
cdr3_aa: CSAFTGGDQPQHF
cdr3_nt: TGCAGCGCCTTTACAGGGGGGGATCAGCCCCAGCATTTT

v_call: TRBV27
d_call: -
clone_size: -
j_call: TRBJ1-1
cdr3_length: 14
cdr3_aa: CASFVIGKNTEAFF
cdr3_nt: TGTGCCAGCTTTGTAATCGGAAAGAACACTGAAGCTTTCTTT

v_call: TRBV7-3
d_call: TRBD2
clone_size: few
j_call: TRBJ2-5
cdr3_length: 15
cdr3_aa: CASSPGLAGVETQYF
cdr3_nt: TGTGCCAGCAGCCCGGGACTAGCGGGGGTTGAGACCCAGTACTTC

v_call: TRBV20-1
d_call: -
clone_size: few
j_call: TRBJ2-3
cdr3_length: 16
cdr3_aa: CSARDPGHGATDTQYF
cdr3_nt: TGCAGTGCTAGAGACCCCGGACACGGAGCCACAGATACGCAGTATTTT

v_call: TRBV11-1
d_call: -
clone_size: -
j_call: TRBJ2-7
cdr3_length: 13
cdr3_aa: CASSLADNYEQYF
cdr3_nt: TGTGCCAGCAGCTTAGCTGATAACTACGAGCAGTACTTC

v_call: TRBV25-1
d_call: TRBD1
clone_size: -
j_call: TRBJ1-6
cdr3_length: 17
cdr3_aa: CASSGTGRSSYNSPLHF
cdr3_nt: TGTGCCAGCAGTGGGACAGGCAGAAGCTCCTATAATTCACCCCTCCACTTT

v_call: TRBV19
d_call: -
clone_size: -
j_call: TRBJ1-6
cdr3_length: 12
cdr3_aa: CASSISGSPLHF
cdr3_nt: TGTGCCAGTAGTATCTCGGGTTCACCCCTCCACTTT

v_call: TRBV12-3/TRBV12-4
d_call: -
clone_size: -
j_call: TRBJ2-7
cdr3_length: 14
cdr3_aa: CASSFGQGSYEQYF
cdr3_nt: TGTGCCAGCAGTTTTGGGCAGGGCTCCTACGAGCAGTACTTC

v_call: TRBV19
d_call: -
clone_size: few
j_call: TRBJ1-2
cdr3_length: 15
cdr3_aa: CASSIAALTGFGYTF
cdr3_nt: TGTGCCAGTAGTATAGCCGCCCTGACAGGCTTTGGCTACACCTTC

v_call: TRBV28
d_call: -
clone_size: -
j_call: TRBJ2-7
cdr3_length: 14
cdr3_aa: CASSIPGHSYEQYF
cdr3_nt: TGTGCCAGCAGTATCCCCGGACACTCCTACGAGCAGTACTTC

v_call: TRBV7-2
d_call: -
clone_size: few
j_call: TRBJ1-6
cdr3_length: 14
cdr3_aa: CASSLQGENSPLHF
cdr3_nt: TGTGCCAGCAGCTTACAGGGTGAGAATTCACCCCTCCACTTT

v_call: TRBV28
d_call: -
clone_size: -
j_call: TRBJ2-3
cdr3_length: 15
cdr3_aa: CASSERKEVTDTQYF
cdr3_nt: TGTGCCAGCAGCGAGCGGAAGGAGGTCACAGATACGCAGTATTTT

v_call: TRBV20-1
d_call: TRBD1
clone_size: few
j_call: TRBJ1-5
cdr3_length: 14
cdr3_aa: CSASGTGFGQPQHF
cdr3_nt: TGCAGTGCTTCCGGGACAGGGTTTGGACAGCCCCAGCATTTT

v_call: TRBV5-1
d_call: -
clone_size: -
j_call: TRBJ2-1
cdr3_length: 14
cdr3_aa: CASSPGTNFREQFF
cdr3_nt: TGCGCCAGCAGCCCGGGGACAAATTTCAGGGAGCAGTTCTTC

v_call: TRBV5-4
d_call: -
clone_size: -
j_call: TRBJ1-1
cdr3_length: 14
cdr3_aa: CASSLGQENTEAFF
cdr3_nt: TGTGCCAGCAGCTTGGGACAGGAGAACACTGAAGCTTTCTTT

v_call: TRBV6-2/TRBV6-3
d_call: TRBD1
clone_size: -
j_call: TRBJ2-2
cdr3_length: 18
cdr3_aa: CASSYSFPAGGNTGELFF
cdr3_nt: TGTGCCAGCAGTTACTCGTTCCCGGCAGGGGGGAACACCGGGGAGCTGTTTTTT